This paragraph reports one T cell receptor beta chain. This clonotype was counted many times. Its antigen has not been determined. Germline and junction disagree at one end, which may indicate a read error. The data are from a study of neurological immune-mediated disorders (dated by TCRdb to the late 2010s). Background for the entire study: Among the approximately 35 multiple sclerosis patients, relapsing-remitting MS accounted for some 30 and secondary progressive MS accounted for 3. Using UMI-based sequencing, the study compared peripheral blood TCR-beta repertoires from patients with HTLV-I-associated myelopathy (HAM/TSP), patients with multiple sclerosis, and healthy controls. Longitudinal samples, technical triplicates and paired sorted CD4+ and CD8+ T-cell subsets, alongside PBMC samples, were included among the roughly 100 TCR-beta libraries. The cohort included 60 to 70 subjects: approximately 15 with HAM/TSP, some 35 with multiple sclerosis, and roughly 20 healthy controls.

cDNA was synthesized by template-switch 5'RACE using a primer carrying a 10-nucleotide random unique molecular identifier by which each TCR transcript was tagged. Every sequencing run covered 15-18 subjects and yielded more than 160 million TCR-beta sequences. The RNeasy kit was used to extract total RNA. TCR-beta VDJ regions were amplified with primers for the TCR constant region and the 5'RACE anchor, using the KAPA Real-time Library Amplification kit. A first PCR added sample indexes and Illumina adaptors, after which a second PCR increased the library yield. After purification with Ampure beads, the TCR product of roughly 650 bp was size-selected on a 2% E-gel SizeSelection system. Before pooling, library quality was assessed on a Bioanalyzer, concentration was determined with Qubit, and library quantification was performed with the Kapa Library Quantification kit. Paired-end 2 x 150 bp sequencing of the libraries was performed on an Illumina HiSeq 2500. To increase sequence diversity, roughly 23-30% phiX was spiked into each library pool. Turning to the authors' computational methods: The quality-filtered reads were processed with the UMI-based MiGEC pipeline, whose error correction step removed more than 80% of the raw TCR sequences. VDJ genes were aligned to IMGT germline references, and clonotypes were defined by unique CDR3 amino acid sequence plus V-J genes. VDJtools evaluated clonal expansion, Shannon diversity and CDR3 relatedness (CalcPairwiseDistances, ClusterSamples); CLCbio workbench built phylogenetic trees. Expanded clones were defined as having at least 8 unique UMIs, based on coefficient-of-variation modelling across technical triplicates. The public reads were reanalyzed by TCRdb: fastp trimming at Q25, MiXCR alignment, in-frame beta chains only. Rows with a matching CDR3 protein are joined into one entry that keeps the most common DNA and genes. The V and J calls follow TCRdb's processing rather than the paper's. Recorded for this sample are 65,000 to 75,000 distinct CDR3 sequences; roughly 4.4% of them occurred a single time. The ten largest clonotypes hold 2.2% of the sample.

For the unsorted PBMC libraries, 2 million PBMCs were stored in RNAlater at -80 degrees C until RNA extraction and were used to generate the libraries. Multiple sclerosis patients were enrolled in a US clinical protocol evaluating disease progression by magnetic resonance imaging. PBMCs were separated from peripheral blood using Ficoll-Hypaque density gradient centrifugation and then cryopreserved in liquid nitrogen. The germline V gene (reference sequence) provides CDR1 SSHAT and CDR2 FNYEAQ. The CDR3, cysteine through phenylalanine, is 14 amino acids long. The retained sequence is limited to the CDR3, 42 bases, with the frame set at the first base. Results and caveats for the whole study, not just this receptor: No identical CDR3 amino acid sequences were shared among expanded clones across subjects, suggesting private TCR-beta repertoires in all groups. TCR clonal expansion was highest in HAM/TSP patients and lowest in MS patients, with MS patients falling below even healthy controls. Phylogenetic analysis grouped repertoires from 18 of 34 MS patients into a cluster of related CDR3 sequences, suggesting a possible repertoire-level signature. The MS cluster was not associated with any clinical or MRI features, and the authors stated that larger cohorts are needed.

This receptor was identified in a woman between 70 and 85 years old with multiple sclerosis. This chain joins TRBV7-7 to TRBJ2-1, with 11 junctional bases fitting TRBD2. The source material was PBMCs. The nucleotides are TGTGCTAGCAGCTCTAGCGGGAGGAACAATGAGCAGTTCTTC. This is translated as CASSSSGRNNEQFF.